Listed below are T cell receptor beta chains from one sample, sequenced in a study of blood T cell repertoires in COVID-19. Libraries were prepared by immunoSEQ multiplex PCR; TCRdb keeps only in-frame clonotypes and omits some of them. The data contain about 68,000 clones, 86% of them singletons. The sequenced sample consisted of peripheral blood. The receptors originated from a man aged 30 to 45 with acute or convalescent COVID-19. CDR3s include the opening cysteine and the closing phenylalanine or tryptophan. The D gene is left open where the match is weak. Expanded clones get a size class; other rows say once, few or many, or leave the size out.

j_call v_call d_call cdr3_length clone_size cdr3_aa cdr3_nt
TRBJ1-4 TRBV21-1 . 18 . CASSLLGRGRRTNEKLFF TGTGCCAGCAGCTTATTAGGGCGGGGGCGGCGGACTAATGAAAAACTGTTTTTT
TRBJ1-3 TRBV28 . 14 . CASSLGGVGNTIYF TGTGCCAGCAGTTTGGGAGGGGTCGGAAACACCATATATTTT
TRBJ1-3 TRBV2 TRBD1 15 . CASSRGLDPGNTIYF TGTGCCAGCAGTAGGGGGCTGGACCCTGGAAACACCATATATTTT
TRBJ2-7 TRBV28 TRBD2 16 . CASSPPGLAGLYEQYF TGTGCCAGCAGTCCCCCGGGACTAGCGGGCCTCTACGAGCAGTACTTC
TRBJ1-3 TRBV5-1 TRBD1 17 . CASSLEGADSSGNTIYF TGCGCCAGCAGCTTGGAGGGGGCGGATTCCTCTGGAAACACCATATATTTT
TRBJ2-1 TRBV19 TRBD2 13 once CASSILAADEQFF TGTGCCAGTAGTATACTAGCGGCAGATGAGCAGTTCTTC
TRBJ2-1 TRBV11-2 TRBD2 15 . CASSPGTSGSLEQFF TGTGCCAGCAGCCCAGGGACTAGCGGGAGTCTTGAGCAGTTCTTC
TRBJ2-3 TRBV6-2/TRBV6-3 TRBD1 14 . CASSGTGPTDTQYF TGTGCCAGCAGCGGGACAGGGCCCACAGATACGCAGTATTTT
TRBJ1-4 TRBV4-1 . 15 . CASSLQGSVGEKLFF TGCGCCAGCAGCCTTCAGGGCTCGGTCGGTGAAAAACTGTTTTTT
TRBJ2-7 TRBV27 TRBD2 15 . CASSEGGWDYYEQYF TGTGCCAGCAGCGAAGGTGGATGGGACTACTACGAGCAGTACTTC
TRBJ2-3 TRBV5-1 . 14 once CASSLETSTDTQYF TGCGCCAGCAGCTTGGAGACTAGCACAGATACGCAGTATTTT
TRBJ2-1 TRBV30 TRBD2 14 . CAWIVAGHRNEQFF TGTGCCTGGATCGTAGCGGGACACCGGAATGAGCAGTTCTTC
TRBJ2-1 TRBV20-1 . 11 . CSARKRSWQFF TGCAGTGCAAGGAAGCGATCTTGGCAGTTCTTC
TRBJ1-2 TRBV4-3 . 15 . CASSLGEGANYGYTF TGCGCCAGCAGCCTCGGGGAGGGGGCTAACTATGGCTACACCTTC
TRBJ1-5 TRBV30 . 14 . CAWSVLTDNQPQHF TGTGCCTGGAGTGTATTGACAGACAATCAGCCCCAGCATTTT
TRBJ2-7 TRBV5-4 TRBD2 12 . CASSPGGYEQYF TGTGCCAGCAGCCCGGGGGGCTACGAGCAGTACTTC
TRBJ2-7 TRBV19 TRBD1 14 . CASGFGTGYYEQYF TGTGCCAGTGGGTTCGGGACAGGGTACTACGAGCAGTACTTC
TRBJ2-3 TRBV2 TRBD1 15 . CASSLQGAGTDTQYF TGTGCCAGCAGCCTACAGGGGGCTGGGACAGATACGCAGTATTTT
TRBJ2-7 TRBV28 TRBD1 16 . CASSSPDRGTPYEQYF TGTGCCAGCAGTTCACCGGACAGGGGCACCCCCTACGAGCAGTACTTC
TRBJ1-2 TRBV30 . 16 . CAWSPKGQRKSYGYTF TGTGCCTGGAGTCCGAAAGGACAGCGAAAATCCTATGGCTACACCTTC
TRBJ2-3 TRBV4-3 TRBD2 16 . CASSQDTSGRANTQYF TGCGCCAGCAGCCAAGACACTAGCGGGAGAGCGAATACGCAGTATTTT
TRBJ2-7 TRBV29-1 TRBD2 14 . CSATPSGRLYEQYF TGCAGCGCCACCCCTAGCGGGAGGTTATACGAGCAGTACTTC
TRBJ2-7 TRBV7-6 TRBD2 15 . CASSLAGGSGDEQYF TGTGCCAGCAGCTTGGCGGGAGGGTCAGGTGACGAGCAGTACTTC
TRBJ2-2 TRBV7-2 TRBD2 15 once CASTTASGRAGELFF TGTGCCAGCACCACGGCTAGCGGGAGGGCCGGGGAGCTGTTTTTT
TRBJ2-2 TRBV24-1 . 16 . CATSDRGSRNTGELFF TGTGCCACCAGTGATCGGGGTAGCCGGAACACCGGGGAGCTGTTTTTT
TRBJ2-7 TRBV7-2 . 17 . CASSYGTRGLSSYEQYF TGTGCCAGCAGCTATGGGACAAGGGGTTTAAGCTCCTACGAGCAGTACTTC
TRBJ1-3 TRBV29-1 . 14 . CSVVGGHEGNTIYF TGCAGCGTTGTGGGAGGTCACGAAGGAAACACCATATATTTT